This is a list of T cell receptor beta chains from one sample in a study of vaccination and CD4 T cells after COVID-19. TCRdb fed the PCR reads into MiXCR, producing one record per CDR3 protein. The sample includes over 10,000 distinct CDR3 sequences, approximately 45% of them seen just once. These receptors have no known antigen. The source material was CD4+ T cells from blood, cultured in vitro, sampled after SARS-CoV-2 vaccination. The receptor source for this set is a human donor who had recovered from COVID-19. CDR3s include the opening cysteine and the closing phenylalanine or tryptophan. The order of the fields is J gene, D gene, clone size, V gene, CDR3 DNA, CDR3 protein. The D gene is left open where the match is weak. Rows give clone size only sometimes, using once, few, many, or a class for an expanded clone.

>TRBJ2-7|NA|NA|TRBV6-1
TGTGCCAGCAGTGAATCGCAGGGATTGCAGCAGTACTTC
CASSESQGLQQYF
>TRBJ2-1|NA|NA|TRBV12-3/TRBV12-4
TGTGCCAGCACTCCCAGCTCCTACAATGAGCAGTTCTTC
CASTPSSYNEQFF
>TRBJ2-3|NA|few|TRBV10-1
TGCGCCAGCAGTTTGACTCGGGACACAGATACGCAGTATTTT
CASSLTRDTDTQYF
>TRBJ2-3|NA|NA|TRBV5-4
TGTGCCAGCAGCCTCGGGGGGCGGGGATCTAGCACAGATACGCAGTATTTT
CASSLGGRGSSTDTQYF
>TRBJ2-2|NA|few|TRBV7-3
TGTGCCAGCAGCTTAGATCCGCGCGGGGAGCTGTTTTTT
CASSLDPRGELFF
>TRBJ1-4|NA|NA|TRBV6-5
TGTGCCAGCAGTTCCCAAGGATCGCTTGAAAAACTGTTTTTT
CASSSQGSLEKLFF
>TRBJ2-1|NA|NA|TRBV11-2
TGTGCCAGCAGCTCATTCGAAGTCAATTTTGCCCACAATGAGCAGTTCTTC
CASSSFEVNFAHNEQFF
>TRBJ1-1|TRBD1|NA|TRBV10-3
TGTGCCATCAGTACCGGGACAGGGAGGAACACTGAAGCTTTCTTT
CAISTGTGRNTEAFF
>TRBJ2-7|TRBD2|NA|TRBV19
TGTGCCAGTACCGCTAGCGGGAGGTTGGGGGAGCAGTACTTC
CASTASGRLGEQYF
>TRBJ1-2|NA|few|TRBV11-2
TGTGCCAGCAGGCCTGCGGGGTTAGACTATGGCTACACCTTC
CASRPAGLDYGYTF
>TRBJ2-7|NA|few|TRBV6-5
TGTGCCAGCAGTTACAAACAGACTTACGAGCAGTACTTC
CASSYKQTYEQYF
>TRBJ2-1|TRBD2|NA|TRBV27
TGTGCCAGCAGTTTACTTAGCGGGAACTACAATGAGCAGTTCTTC
CASSLLSGNYNEQFF
>TRBJ1-2|NA|NA|TRBV7-6
TGTGCCAGCAGCTTAGAAAGACCGGGGACCAATCGCTATGGCTACACCTTC
CASSLERPGTNRYGYTF
>TRBJ2-3|NA|NA|TRBV28
TGTGCCAGCAGTTTAGGGCCAGATACGCAGTATTTT
CASSLGPDTQYF
>TRBJ2-7|NA|few|TRBV7-9
TGTGCCAGCAGCTCCTCTAGTGGCGAGCAGTACTTC
CASSSSSGEQYF
>TRBJ2-2|NA|NA|TRBV5-1
TGCGCCAGCCGGACCGGGCTCGTTTTCCCCGGGGAGCTGTTTTTT
CASRTGLVFPGELFF
>TRBJ1-5|TRBD1|NA|TRBV6-2/TRBV6-3
TGTGCCAGCCTCGGCAGGGGGCATCATCAGCCCCAGCATTTT
CASLGRGHHQPQHF
>TRBJ2-2|TRBD2|few|TRBV6-4
TGTGCCAGCAGTGAGCGGGAGACCGGGGAGCTGTTTTTT
CASSERETGELFF
>TRBJ1-2|NA|few|TRBV20-1
TGCAGTGCGTGGACGGGGTTCGGCGGCTACACCTTC
CSAWTGFGGYTF
>TRBJ2-3|TRBD2|NA|TRBV7-9
TGTGCCGGGCGGACTAGCGATAGGCCAGATACGCAGTATTTT
CAGRTSDRPDTQYF
>TRBJ1-1|NA|NA|TRBV2
TGTGCCAGCAATGGACGGTCGAACACTGAAGCTTTCTTT
CASNGRSNTEAFF
>TRBJ2-2|TRBD2|medium-sized|TRBV5-1
TGCGCCAGCAGCTTGGATCGGCGGGAGGGCCCCGGCACCGGGGAGCTGTTTTTT
CASSLDRREGPGTGELFF
>TRBJ2-5|TRBD2|NA|TRBV5-8
TGCGCCAGCAGCTTACTAGCGGGAGATGAGACCCAGTACTTC
CASSLLAGDETQYF
>TRBJ1-4|TRBD1|few|TRBV27
TGTGCCAGCAGTTCGCCCCGGACAGGGGATGAAAAACTGTTTTTT
CASSSPRTGDEKLFF
>TRBJ1-1|NA|NA|TRBV30
TGTGCCTGGAGTGTGGGGGCTGAAGCTTTCTTT
CAWSVGAEAFF
>TRBJ2-2|NA|NA|TRBV4-1
TGCGCCAGCAGCCAAGAGAACACCGGGGAGCTGTTTTTT
CASSQENTGELFF
>TRBJ2-4|TRBD1|NA|TRBV6-1
TGTGCCAGCAGTACAGGGGGCAAAAACATTCAGTACTTC
CASSTGGKNIQYF
>TRBJ2-7|NA|NA|TRBV19
TGTGCCAGTAGTTTTACCGGACGACGGGGGTACGAGCAGTACTTC
CASSFTGRRGYEQYF
>TRBJ2-1|TRBD2|few|TRBV4-2
TGTGCCAGCAGCCAAGACGGGACTAGCGGTTACAATGAGCAGTTCTTC
CASSQDGTSGYNEQFF
>TRBJ2-3|TRBD2|NA|TRBV12-5
TGTGCTAGTGGCCTGGGACTAGCGGGAAACACAGATACGCAGTATTTT
CASGLGLAGNTDTQYF
>TRBJ2-3|NA|few|TRBV7-6
TGTGCCAGCAGCTTAAGGTGGAGGGCCACAGATACGCAGTATTTT
CASSLRWRATDTQYF
>TRBJ2-1|TRBD1|medium-sized|TRBV7-8
TGTGCCAGCAGCTTAATTCGGGGACAGTGGTCCTTC
CASSLIRGQWSF
>TRBJ2-7|NA|few|TRBV7-9
TGTGCCAGCAGCTTAGGGGTCGAGCAGTACTTC
CASSLGVEQYF
>TRBJ2-7|NA|few|TRBV20-1
TGCAGTGCTAGAGACGGACCGGGTGATTGGCAGTACTTC
CSARDGPGDWQYF
>TRBJ2-4|NA|NA|TRBV5-1
TGCGCCAGCAGCCCCTACAACAAAAACATTCAGTACTTC
CASSPYNKNIQYF
>TRBJ1-2|NA|medium-sized|TRBV4-2
TGTGCCAGCAGCCAAGTTAACTATGGCTACACCTTC
CASSQVNYGYTF
>TRBJ1-2|NA|NA|TRBV12-3/TRBV12-4
TGTGCCAGCAGCTCCCGGGGGAGGGGTGTGCACTATGGCTACACCTTC
CASSSRGRGVHYGYTF
>TRBJ2-7|NA|NA|TRBV24-1
TGTGCCACCAGTGATGGCGTCTGGTACGAGCAGTACTTC
CATSDGVWYEQYF
>TRBJ1-2|NA|NA|TRBV28
TGTGCCAGCAGTTTAAGGGATTCTTACGGCTACACCTTC
CASSLRDSYGYTF
>TRBJ1-1|NA|NA|TRBV7-9
TGTGCCAGCAGCTTAGAGGTTTCAAGGCCTGAAGCTTTCTTT
CASSLEVSRPEAFF
>TRBJ2-7|NA|NA|TRBV7-8
TGTGCCAGCAGCTTAGGGCCAGAGTACAGGGTCGAGCAGTACTTC
CASSLGPEYRVEQYF
>TRBJ2-2|NA|few|TRBV20-1
TGCAGTGCCGGAGGGGGACAGTTGAACACCGGGGAGCTGTTTTTT
CSAGGGQLNTGELFF
>TRBJ2-1|NA|NA|TRBV18
TGTGCCAGCTCACCTTCCGTTATTGAGCAGTTCTTC
CASSPSVIEQFF
>TRBJ2-5|NA|few|TRBV6-5
TGTGCCAGCAGTTATCCGGGCAGAGTGGAGACCCAGTACTTC
CASSYPGRVETQYF
>TRBJ2-2|TRBD2|NA|TRBV6-1
TGTGCCAGCAGACAAGCGGGAGGGGGCACCGGGGAGCTGTTTTTT
CASRQAGGGTGELFF
>TRBJ2-5|NA|NA|TRBV6-5
TGTGCCAGCAGTTATAGTTCCCAGCCCCAAGAGACCCAGTACTTC
CASSYSSQPQETQYF
>TRBJ2-5|TRBD2|few|TRBV16
TGTGCCAGCAGCCGTTTGAGGAGCGGGGCAGAGACCCAGTACTTC
CASSRLRSGAETQYF
>TRBJ2-7|NA|NA|TRBV2
TGTGCCAGCAGGGAACAAGTCGAGCAGTACTTC
CASREQVEQYF
>TRBJ2-7|NA|NA|TRBV5-1
TGCGCCAGCAGCTGGGGAAACAGCGCCTACGAGCAGTACTTC
CASSWGNSAYEQYF
>TRBJ2-5|NA|once|TRBV10-3
TGTGCCATCAGTGGGGGCAGCCGAAACCTTCAAGAGACCCAGTACTTC
CAISGGSRNLQETQYF